A selection of T cell receptor beta chains follows, all from one sample in a study of early T cells in non-severe SARS-CoV-2 infection. TCRdb reprocessed the 5' RACE reads with MiXCR, giving one entry per CDR3 protein. This sample has more than 85,000 distinct CDR3 sequences, with approximately 17% found just once. Input material: whole blood. The receptors originated from an adult who was a healthcare worker with PCR-confirmed SARS-CoV-2 infection or an uninfected control (not recorded which). CDR3s include the opening cysteine and the closing phenylalanine or tryptophan. The order of the fields is J gene, V gene, D gene, clone size, CDR3 protein, CDR3 DNA. The D gene is left open where the match is weak. Some rows have no size entry. The others give once, few or many, or a class for an expanded clone.

J: TRBJ2-7
V: TRBV7-2
D: -
size: -
CDR3: CASSFDRFSYEQYF
DNA: TGTGCCAGCAGCTTTGACAGGTTCTCCTACGAGCAGTACTTC

J: TRBJ2-7
V: TRBV18
D: -
size: -
CDR3: CASSQGHTYEQYF
DNA: TGTGCCAGCTCCCAGGGGCATACCTACGAGCAGTACTTC

J: TRBJ2-7
V: TRBV29-1
D: -
size: many
CDR3: CSVDLPWGAGEQYF
DNA: TGCAGCGTTGATCTTCCGTGGGGCGCGGGGGAGCAGTACTTC

J: TRBJ2-1
V: TRBV19
D: -
size: many
CDR3: CASRKGGGNEQFF
DNA: TGTGCCAGTCGCAAAGGAGGTGGCAATGAGCAGTTCTTC

J: TRBJ1-5
V: TRBV28
D: TRBD1
size: -
CDR3: CASTSGTGAQHF
DNA: TGTGCCAGCACGTCCGGGACAGGGGCCCAGCATTTT

J: TRBJ1-4
V: TRBV29-1
D: TRBD1
size: -
CDR3: CSAAGTGREKLFF
DNA: TGCAGCGCCGCCGGGACAGGGAGGGAAAAACTGTTTTTT

J: TRBJ2-3
V: TRBV5-1
D: TRBD2
size: many
CDR3: CASSSSGSTDTQYF
DNA: TGCGCCAGCAGCAGTAGCGGGAGCACAGATACGCAGTATTTT

J: TRBJ2-7
V: TRBV6-5
D: -
size: -
CDR3: CASSYEQGLNEQYF
DNA: TGTGCCAGCAGTTACGAGCAGGGGCTTAACGAGCAGTACTTC

J: TRBJ2-1
V: TRBV5-1
D: TRBD2
size: few
CDR3: CASSTRPGLAEQFF
DNA: TGCGCCAGCAGCACCCGGCCGGGACTAGCGGAGCAGTTCTTC

J: TRBJ2-7
V: TRBV28
D: TRBD1
size: -
CDR3: CASSSRDRGKRGYEQYF
DNA: TGTGCCAGCAGTTCACGAGACAGGGGCAAAAGAGGGTACGAGCAGTACTTC

J: TRBJ2-2
V: TRBV29-1
D: TRBD2
size: -
CDR3: CSVETGLAGVPGELFF
DNA: TGCAGCGTTGAAACGGGACTAGCGGGAGTACCCGGGGAGCTGTTTTTT

J: TRBJ2-7
V: TRBV28
D: -
size: -
CDR3: CASKDTSGEQYF
DNA: TGTGCCAGCAAGGACACCTCGGGGGAGCAGTACTTC

J: TRBJ1-5
V: TRBV5-1
D: TRBD1
size: few
CDR3: CASSLGGDSSSSNQPQHF
DNA: TGCGCCAGCAGCTTGGGAGGGGACAGCAGTTCTAGCAATCAGCCCCAGCATTTT

J: TRBJ2-1
V: TRBV6-1
D: -
size: -
CDR3: CASSEALQGVYNEQFF
DNA: TGTGCCAGCAGTGAAGCATTACAGGGTGTATACAATGAGCAGTTCTTC

J: TRBJ2-1
V: TRBV2
D: TRBD2
size: -
CDR3: CASSRLANSYNEQFF
DNA: TGTGCCAGCAGCAGACTAGCGAACTCCTACAATGAGCAGTTCTTC

J: TRBJ1-5
V: TRBV7-9
D: -
size: many
CDR3: CASSSTDSNQPQHF
DNA: TGTGCCAGCAGTTCTACAGATAGCAATCAGCCCCAGCATTTT

J: TRBJ1-1
V: TRBV9
D: -
size: few
CDR3: CASSEVGAAEAFF
DNA: TGTGCCAGCAGCGAAGTTGGGGCGGCTGAAGCTTTCTTT

J: TRBJ2-7
V: TRBV20-1
D: -
size: few
CDR3: CSARRGQVYEQYF
DNA: TGCAGTGCCAGGCGGGGACAAGTCTACGAGCAGTACTTC

J: TRBJ1-5
V: TRBV28
D: -
size: many
CDR3: CASGRDSNQPQHF
DNA: TGTGCCAGCGGACGGGACAGCAATCAGCCCCAGCATTTT

J: TRBJ1-3
V: TRBV19
D: -
size: few
CDR3: CASQGGRQAAEGNTIYF
DNA: TGTGCCAGTCAAGGGGGGCGGCAGGCAGCTGAAGGAAACACCATATATTTT

J: TRBJ2-5
V: TRBV6-5
D: -
size: -
CDR3: CASSYRAGPQETQYF
DNA: TGTGCCAGCAGTTACCGGGCGGGGCCACAAGAGACCCAGTACTTC

J: TRBJ1-4
V: TRBV7-6
D: -
size: few
CDR3: CASSPQPGEKLFF
DNA: TGTGCCAGCAGCCCTCAGCCGGGGGAAAAACTGTTTTTT

J: TRBJ2-7
V: TRBV29-1
D: -
size: few
CDR3: CSVEGTTSYEQYF
DNA: TGCAGCGTTGAAGGTACCACGTCCTACGAGCAGTACTTC

J: TRBJ2-1
V: TRBV20-1
D: TRBD1
size: -
CDR3: CSATGTGDLNEQFF
DNA: TGCAGTGCCACCGGGACAGGGGATCTCAATGAGCAGTTCTTC

J: TRBJ2-7
V: TRBV7-9
D: TRBD2
size: -
CDR3: CASSSGTSVYYEQYF
DNA: TGTGCCAGCAGCTCGGGGACTAGCGTATACTACGAGCAGTACTTC

J: TRBJ2-7
V: TRBV27
D: TRBD2
size: -
CDR3: CASSLSRDYDEQYF
DNA: TGTGCCAGCAGTTTATCCCGGGACTATGACGAGCAGTACTTC

J: TRBJ1-1
V: TRBV10-3
D: -
size: few
CDR3: CAISELGSRNTEAFF
DNA: TGTGCCATCAGTGAGTTAGGCAGCCGAAACACTGAAGCTTTCTTT

J: TRBJ2-5
V: TRBV10-3
D: TRBD1
size: -
CDR3: CAISARTGQETQYF
DNA: TGTGCCATCAGTGCGAGGACAGGGCAAGAGACCCAGTACTTC

J: TRBJ2-1
V: TRBV11-2
D: TRBD2
size: few
CDR3: CASSLGPPGLAGYEQFF
DNA: TGTGCCAGCAGCTTAGGCCCCCCGGGACTAGCGGGATATGAGCAGTTCTTC

J: TRBJ2-1
V: TRBV29-1
D: TRBD1
size: few
CDR3: CSGDRPYNEQFF
DNA: TGCAGCGGGGACAGGCCTTACAATGAGCAGTTCTTC

J: TRBJ2-2
V: TRBV12-5
D: TRBD2
size: few
CDR3: CASGLQLGLAGVDTGELFF
DNA: TGTGCTAGTGGTTTGCAACTGGGGCTAGCGGGGGTCGACACCGGGGAGCTGTTTTTT

J: TRBJ2-2
V: TRBV6-6
D: TRBD1
size: -
CDR3: CASSHRGQFGTGELFF
DNA: TGTGCCAGCAGCCACAGGGGGCAGTTTGGCACCGGGGAGCTGTTTTTT

J: TRBJ2-1
V: TRBV6-2/TRBV6-3
D: -
size: few
CDR3: CASSGWDEQFF
DNA: TGTGCCAGCTCCGGCTGGGATGAGCAGTTCTTC

J: TRBJ2-4
V: TRBV6-6
D: TRBD2
size: few
CDR3: CASSYSAGGLAKNIQYF
DNA: TGTGCCAGCAGTTACTCGGCGGGGGGGCTAGCCAAAAACATTCAGTACTTC

J: TRBJ2-1
V: TRBV13
D: -
size: few
CDR3: CASSSPPREKYNEQFF
DNA: TGTGCCAGCAGCTCCCCCCCCCGGGAGAAATACAATGAGCAGTTCTTC

J: TRBJ2-1
V: TRBV7-9
D: -
size: -
CDR3: CASSLEVWDVASSYNEQFF
DNA: TGTGCCAGCAGCTTAGAGGTTTGGGACGTTGCTAGCTCCTACAATGAGCAGTTCTTC

J: TRBJ1-2
V: TRBV5-6
D: TRBD1
size: -
CDR3: CASSSLDRVNYGYTF
DNA: TGTGCCAGCAGCTCGTTGGACAGGGTAAACTATGGCTACACCTTC

J: TRBJ2-3
V: TRBV6-1
D: -
size: -
CDR3: CASTRRGVRRTDTQYF
DNA: TGTGCCAGCACGAGGAGGGGGGTAAGGAGGACAGATACGCAGTATTTT

J: TRBJ2-3
V: TRBV24-1
D: TRBD1
size: few
CDR3: CATSDRPDRENTQYF
DNA: TGTGCCACCAGTGATCGCCCTGACAGGGAGAATACGCAGTATTTT

J: TRBJ2-7
V: TRBV29-1
D: -
size: -
CDR3: CSVELVSGSYEQYF
DNA: TGCAGCGTTGAATTGGTTTCGGGGTCCTACGAGCAGTACTTC

J: TRBJ1-2
V: TRBV10-3
D: -
size: -
CDR3: CATMGPTGGYGYTF
DNA: TGTGCCACCATGGGGCCAACGGGTGGCTATGGCTACACCTTC

J: TRBJ1-2
V: TRBV20-1
D: -
size: -
CDR3: CSARDFGQPGKGYTF
DNA: TGCAGTGCTAGAGATTTTGGACAGCCGGGCAAAGGCTACACCTTC

J: TRBJ1-5
V: TRBV28
D: -
size: -
CDR3: CASSWHITGQPGGQPQHF
DNA: TGTGCCAGCAGTTGGCACATCACTGGGCAGCCCGGGGGTCAGCCCCAGCATTTT

J: TRBJ1-5
V: TRBV19
D: -
size: -
CDR3: CASSMGPSLNQPQHF
DNA: TGTGCCAGTAGTATGGGCCCAAGCCTCAATCAGCCCCAGCATTTT

J: TRBJ1-6
V: TRBV7-2
D: -
size: few
CDR3: CASSQTGYSYNSPLHF
DNA: TGTGCCAGCAGCCAAACAGGGTACTCCTATAATTCACCCCTCCACTTT

J: TRBJ1-3
V: TRBV20-1
D: TRBD1
size: few
CDR3: CSARDRGPNTIYF
DNA: TGCAGTGCTAGAGATAGGGGGCCGAACACCATATATTTT

J: TRBJ2-1
V: TRBV11-2
D: -
size: few
CDR3: CASSSRLVRNEQFF
DNA: TGTGCCAGCAGCTCCCGTTTGGTTAGAAATGAGCAGTTCTTC

J: TRBJ1-1
V: TRBV28
D: -
size: few
CDR3: CASSFSSLSRSSRGIMKEAFF
DNA: TGTGCCAGCAGTTTTTCATCCCTTTCCCGGAGCTCTAGGGGGATCATGAAAGAAGCTTTCTTT